The next 17 T cell receptor beta chains were all read from a single sample in a study of blood T cell repertoires in COVID-19. This table comes from immunoSEQ multiplex PCR, and its TCRdb copy is limited to in-frame clones, with some not included. The sample shows around 150,000 clones, about 85% of them seen only once. Sequenced sample: peripheral blood. Source of these receptors: a human donor with acute or convalescent COVID-19. The donor label of this sample is uncertain.

This chain links TRBV24-1 with TRBJ2-7, with 13 bases fitting TRBD2. V trimming: 4 bases; J trimming: 5 bases; junction bases outside the gene matches: 7. CDR1 and CDR2 (germline): KGHDR, SFDVKD. CDR3 length: 16 residues. CDR3 bases: TGTGCCACCAGTGACCGTGGGACTAGCGGGGTCCACGAGCAGTACTTC. It yields the protein CATSDRGTSGVHEQYF.

This clone was recorded a few times. The chain joins TRBV5-1 to TRBJ1-2; 11 bases agree with TRBD1. With V trimmed by 4 bases and J by 7 bases, 12 bases remained unmatched. The CDR3 spans 16 residues. Germline CDR1 and CDR2: SGHRS and YFSETQ. CDR3 bases: TGCGCCAGCAGCGTCGGACAGGGGGCAGTGATGTTTGGCTACACCTTC. Amino acids: CASSVGQGAVMFGYTF.

Details on this clone: This sample also contains other DNA sequences that code for the same CDR3. The chain couples TRBV11-2 to TRBJ1-1, with D maybe TRBD1 (5 bases). Germline loops: CDR1 SGHAT, CDR2 FQNNGV. Trimming shortened V by 3 bases and J by 1 base, and 6 bases separated the two germline ends. This CDR3 comprises 13 residues. CDR3 nucleotides: TGTGCCAGCAGCTTGCAGGGGAACACTGAAGCTTTCTTT. Its translation is CASSLQGNTEAFF. Supplemented by reference TRBV11-2 and TRBJ1-1, the full variable domain reads EAGVAQSPRYKIIEKRQSVAFWCNPISGHATLYWYQQILGQGPKLLIQFQNNGVVDDSQLPKDRFSAERLKGVDSTLKIQPAKLEDSAVYLCASSLQGNTEAFFGQGTRLTVV.

The chain couples TRBV29-1 to TRBJ1-2; 7 bases match TRBD1. Germline CDR1 reads SQVTM; CDR2 reads ANQGSEA. With V trimmed by 4 bases and J by 5 bases, 10 bases remained unmatched. CDR3 size: 14 residues. The CDR3 coding sequence is TGCAGCGTTGGCGGTACAGGGGTATTTTATGGCTACACCTTC. It encodes CSVGGTGVFYGYTF.

This chain links TRBV2 with TRBJ2-5; the match to TRBD2 covers 12 bases. Germline CDR1 reads SNHLY; CDR2 reads FYNNEI. V was pared by 6 bases and J by 5 bases, with 7 bases of the junction left unmatched. This CDR3 contains 15 residues. In DNA form, the CDR3 reads TGTGCCAGCAGCCCCCTAGCGGGGGGGAGGGAGACCCAGTACTTC. This encodes CASSPLAGGRETQYF.

This chain uses TRBV6-1 with TRBJ1-5; 8 bases align to TRBD1. Trimming removed 2 bases from V and 4 bases from J; junction bases left unmatched: 7. Germline V CDR1 and CDR2: MNHNS, SASEGT. The CDR3 contains 16 residues. The CDR3 DNA reads as TGTGCCAGCAGTGAACGGGCAGGGGGCGGAAATCAGCCCCAGCATTTT. This encodes CASSERAGGGNQPQHF.

This clone was detected only a few times. This chain links TRBV12-1 with TRBJ2-7; the table names TRBD2, a call not compared with the DNA. TRBV12-1 is reported as a pseudogene. The CDR3 extends over 17 amino acids. CDR3 protein: CASSFFRGTIKIYEQYF. The CDR3 nucleotides read TGTGCCAGCAGCTTTTTTCGGGGGACTATTAAAATCTACGAGCAGTACTTC.

In DNA, the CDR3 is TGTGCCAGCAGAGGGACAGGGAAGTCTGAAGCTTTCTTT. Its translation: CASRGTGKSEAFF. J is TRBJ1-1 and V is TRBV6-5; 9 positions match TRBD1. CDR1 is MNHEY, CDR2 SVGAGI, per germline. V lost 6 bases, J lost 6 bases, and 5 bases stayed unmatched. CDR3 size: 13 residues.

The chain combines TRBV5-1 with TRBJ2-5; 12 positions match TRBD1. Trimming removed 4 bases from V and 4 bases from J; junction bases left unmatched: 5. This CDR3 has 15 residues. From germline, CDR1 is SGHRS and CDR2 YFSETQ. The CDR3 bases are TGCGCCAGCAGCACTGGGACAGGGGGCGGAGAGACCCAGTACTTC. Translating it yields CASSTGTGGGETQYF.

This clone was recorded a few times. The chain has TRBV19 and TRBJ2-7; 11 bases line up with TRBD1. V lost 7 bases and J lost 5; bases outside the gene matches: 10. Per the germline V gene, CDR1 is LNHDA and CDR2 is SQIVND (reference sequence). The CDR3 length is 15 residues. CDR3 amino acids: CASTTGGTGGNEQYF. CDR3 nucleotide sequence: TGTGCCAGTACCACCGGGGGGACAGGGGGGAACGAGCAGTACTTC.

The V and J genes are TRBV12-5 and TRBJ2-2; 8 bases line up with TRBD1. The CDR3 spans 17 residues. V lost 3 bases and J lost 4; bases outside the gene matches: 10. Per germline, CDR1 LGHNT and CDR2 FRNRAP. CDR3 in DNA: TGTGCTAGTGGTTTCTGGACAGGGACGGTGAGCACCGGGGAGCTGTTTTTT. Amino acid sequence: CASGFWTGTVSTGELFF.

This clone was seen only a few times. V gene TRBV4-2 combines with J gene TRBJ1-6, with TRBD1 identical over 8 bases. The CDR3 loop spans 15 amino acids. The trim removed 4 bases at V and 7 bases at J, leaving 6 bases unmatched. Germline V gives CDR1 LGHNA, CDR2 YNFKEQ. The CDR3 DNA sequence: TGTGCCAGCAGCCTGGACCGACAGGGGAATTCACCCCTCCACTTT. It is translated as CASSLDRQGNSPLHF.

This clone has more than one count but fewer than ten. The V and J genes are TRBV5-5 and TRBJ1-2; 9 bases are a match to TRBD1. Per germline, CDR1 SGHKS and CDR2 YYEKEE (reference sequence). The CDR3 runs 13 residues. The ends lost 3 bases at V and 6 bases at J; junction bases unmatched: 3. CDR3 amino acids: CASSSGTGNGYTF. The CDR3 region has the DNA TGTGCCAGCAGCTCCGGGACAGGGAATGGCTACACCTTC.

The chain employs TRBV3-1 (or the pseudogene TRBV3-2) and TRBJ1-6; the match to TRBD1 covers 8 bases. Per germline, CDR1 LGHDT and CDR2 YNNKEL (reference sequence). This CDR3 region has 15 residues. The V and J ends lost 2 bases and 8 bases, in that order; junction bases with no gene match: 5. The CDR3, as DNA: TGTGCCAGCAGCCAACGGACAGGGAAGGATTCACCCCTCCACTTT. The encoded protein is CASSQRTGKDSPLHF.

The genes are TRBV4-1 and TRBJ2-7; a weak D match, TRBD1 (6 bases). V dropped 4 bases and J dropped 3 bases, with 13 bases sitting between them. Germline loops: CDR1 MGHRA, CDR2 YSYEKL. The CDR3 runs to 14 residues. CDR3 loop: CASSPGVLGYEQYF. CDR3 sequence (DNA): TGCGCCAGCAGCCCAGGGGTCCTGGGCTACGAGCAGTACTTC.

V and J are TRBV28 and TRBJ2-7, with D possibly being TRBD1 (8 bases). V was pared by 6 bases and J by 2 bases, with 17 bases between. The germline gives CDR1 MDHEN, CDR2 SYDVKM. The CDR3 contains 15 residues. The CDR3 is CASRGGTGRTYEQYF. The CDR3 bases are TGTGCCAGCAGGGGGGGGACAGGAAGAACCTACGAGCAGTACTTC.

The chain uses TRBV7-2 and TRBJ1-2; 11 bases are a match to TRBD1. This CDR3 spans 16 amino acids. Per the germline V gene, CDR1 is SGHTA and CDR2 is FQGNSA. V gave up 3 bases and J gave up 3 bases; unmatched junction bases: 6. The CDR3 loop is CASSLAGTGGYYGYTF. The CDR3 coding sequence is TGTGCCAGCAGCTTGGCCGGGACAGGGGGTTACTATGGCTACACCTTC.